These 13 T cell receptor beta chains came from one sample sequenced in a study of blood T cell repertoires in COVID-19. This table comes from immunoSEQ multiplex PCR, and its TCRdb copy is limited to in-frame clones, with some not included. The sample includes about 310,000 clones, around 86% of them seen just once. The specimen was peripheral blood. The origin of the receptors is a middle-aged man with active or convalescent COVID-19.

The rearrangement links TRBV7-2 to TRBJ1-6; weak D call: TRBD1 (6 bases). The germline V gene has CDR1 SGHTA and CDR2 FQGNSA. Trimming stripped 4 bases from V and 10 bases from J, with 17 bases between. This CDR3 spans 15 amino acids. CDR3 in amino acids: CASSSGTLLGSPLHF. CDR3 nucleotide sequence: TGTGCCAGCAGCTCGGGGACATTGCTGGGATCACCCCTCCACTTT. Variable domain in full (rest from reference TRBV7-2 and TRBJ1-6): GAGVSQSPSNKVTEKGKDVELRCDPISGHTALYWYRQSLGQGLEFLIYFQGNSAPDKSGLPSDRFSAERTGGSVSTLTIQRTQQEDSAVYLCASSSGTLLGSPLHFGNGTRLTVT.

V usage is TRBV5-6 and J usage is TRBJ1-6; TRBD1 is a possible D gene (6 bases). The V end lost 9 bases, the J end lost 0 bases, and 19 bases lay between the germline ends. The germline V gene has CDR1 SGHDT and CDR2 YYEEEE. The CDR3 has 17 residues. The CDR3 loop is CATSDSRVSSYNSPLHF. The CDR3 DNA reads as TGTGCCACCTCGGACAGCCGGGTGAGCTCCTATAATTCACCCCTCCACTTT.

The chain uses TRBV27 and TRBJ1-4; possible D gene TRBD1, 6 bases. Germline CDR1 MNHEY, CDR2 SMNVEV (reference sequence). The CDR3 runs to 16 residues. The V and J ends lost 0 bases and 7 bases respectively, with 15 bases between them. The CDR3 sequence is CASSLSRGQLGEKLFF. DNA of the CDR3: TGTGCCAGCAGTTTATCCCGCGGACAGTTAGGTGAAAAACTGTTTTTT.

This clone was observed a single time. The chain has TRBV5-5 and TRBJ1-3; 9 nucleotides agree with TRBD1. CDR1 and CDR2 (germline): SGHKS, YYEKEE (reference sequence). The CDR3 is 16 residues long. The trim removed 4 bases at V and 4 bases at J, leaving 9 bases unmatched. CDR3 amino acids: CASSITGGALGNTIYF. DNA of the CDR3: TGTGCCAGCAGCATTACAGGGGGCGCATTGGGAAACACCATATATTTT.

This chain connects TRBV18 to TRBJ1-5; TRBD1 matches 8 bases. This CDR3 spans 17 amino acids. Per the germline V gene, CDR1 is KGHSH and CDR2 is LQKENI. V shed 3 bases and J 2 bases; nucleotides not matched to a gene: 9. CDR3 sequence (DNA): TGTGCCAGCTCACCGACAGGGGTGAACTATCGCAATCAGCCCCAGCATTTT. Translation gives CASSPTGVNYRNQPQHF.

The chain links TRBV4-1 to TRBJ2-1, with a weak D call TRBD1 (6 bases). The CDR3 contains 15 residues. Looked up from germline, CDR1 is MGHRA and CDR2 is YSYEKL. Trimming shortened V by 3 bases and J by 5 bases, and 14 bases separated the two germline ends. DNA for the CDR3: TGCGCCAGCAGCCACGGATTCCGACAGGACAATGAGCAGTTCTTC. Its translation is CASSHGFRQDNEQFF.

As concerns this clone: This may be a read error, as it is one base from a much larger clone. The CDR3 sequence is CASSGSSYEQYF. CDR3 sequence (DNA): TGTGCCAGCAGCGGGAGCTCCTACGAGCAGTACTTC. This rearrangement joins TRBV12-3 or TRBV12-4 to TRBJ2-7, with a possible D match to TRBD2 (6 bases). V gave up 6 bases and J gave up 0 bases, with 6 bases separating them. The CDR3 is 12 amino acids.

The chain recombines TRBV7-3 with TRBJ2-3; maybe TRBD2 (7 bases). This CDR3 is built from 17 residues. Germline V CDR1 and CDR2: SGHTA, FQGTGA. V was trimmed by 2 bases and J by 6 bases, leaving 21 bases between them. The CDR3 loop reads CASSLAAPGAGADTQYF. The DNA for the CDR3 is TGTGCCAGCAGCTTAGCCGCTCCGGGGGCGGGGGCCGATACGCAGTATTTT.

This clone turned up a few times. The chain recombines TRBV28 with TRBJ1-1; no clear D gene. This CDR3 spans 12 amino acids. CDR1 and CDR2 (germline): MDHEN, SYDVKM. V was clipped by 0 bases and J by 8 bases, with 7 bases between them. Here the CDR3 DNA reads TGTGCCAGCAGTTTATGGGCGGGGGAAGCTTTCTTT. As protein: CASSLWAGEAFF.

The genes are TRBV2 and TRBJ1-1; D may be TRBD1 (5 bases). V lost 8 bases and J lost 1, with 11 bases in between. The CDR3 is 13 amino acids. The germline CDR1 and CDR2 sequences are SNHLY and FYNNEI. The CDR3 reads CASGRGGNTEAFF. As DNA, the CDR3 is TGTGCCAGCGGGAGGGGAGGGAACACTGAAGCTTTCTTT.

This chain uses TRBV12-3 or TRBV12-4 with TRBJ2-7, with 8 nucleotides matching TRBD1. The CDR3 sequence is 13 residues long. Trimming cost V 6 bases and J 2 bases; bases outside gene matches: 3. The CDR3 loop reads CASRTGGAYEQYF. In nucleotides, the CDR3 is TGTGCCAGCAGAACAGGGGGTGCCTACGAGCAGTACTTC.

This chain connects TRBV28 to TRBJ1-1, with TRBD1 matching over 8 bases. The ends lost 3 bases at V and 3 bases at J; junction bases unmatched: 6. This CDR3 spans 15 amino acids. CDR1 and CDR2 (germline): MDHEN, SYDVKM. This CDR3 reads CASSFRDRPHTEAFF. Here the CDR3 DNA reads TGTGCCAGCAGTTTCCGGGACAGGCCTCACACTGAAGCTTTCTTT.

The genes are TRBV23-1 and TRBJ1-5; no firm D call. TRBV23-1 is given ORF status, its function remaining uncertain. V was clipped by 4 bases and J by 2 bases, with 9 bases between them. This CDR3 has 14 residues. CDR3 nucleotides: TGCGCCAGCAGTCTTCAGATTGGCAATCAGCCCCAGCATTTT. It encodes CASSLQIGNQPQHF.